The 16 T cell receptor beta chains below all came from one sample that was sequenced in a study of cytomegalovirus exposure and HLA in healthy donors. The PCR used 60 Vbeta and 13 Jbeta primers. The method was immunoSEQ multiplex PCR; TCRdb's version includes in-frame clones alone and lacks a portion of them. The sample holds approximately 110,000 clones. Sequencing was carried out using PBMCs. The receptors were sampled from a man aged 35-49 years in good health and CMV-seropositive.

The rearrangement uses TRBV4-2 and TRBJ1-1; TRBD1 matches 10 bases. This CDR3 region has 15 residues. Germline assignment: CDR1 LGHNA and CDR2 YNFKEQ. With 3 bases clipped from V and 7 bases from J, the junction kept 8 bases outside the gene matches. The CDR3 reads CASSQTDRGQGEAFF. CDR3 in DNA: TGTGCCAGCAGCCAGACCGACAGGGGGCAGGGTGAAGCTTTCTTT.

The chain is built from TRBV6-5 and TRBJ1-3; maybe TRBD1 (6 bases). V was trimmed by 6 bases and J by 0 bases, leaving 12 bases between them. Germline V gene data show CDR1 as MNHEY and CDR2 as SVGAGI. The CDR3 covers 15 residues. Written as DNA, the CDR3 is TGTGCCAGCAGCTCCATGACAGGCTCTGGAAACACCATATATTTT. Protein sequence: CASSSMTGSGNTIYF.

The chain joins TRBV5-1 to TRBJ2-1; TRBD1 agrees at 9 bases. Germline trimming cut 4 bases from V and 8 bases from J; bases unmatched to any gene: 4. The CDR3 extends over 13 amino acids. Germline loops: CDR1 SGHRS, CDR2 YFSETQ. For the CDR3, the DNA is TGCGCCAGCAGCGGAGGGACAGGGCATGAGCAGTTCTTC. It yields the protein CASSGGTGHEQFF. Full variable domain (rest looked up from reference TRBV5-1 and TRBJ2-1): KAGVTQTPRYLIKTRGQQVTLSCSPISGHRSVSWYQQTPGQGLQFLFEYFSETQRNKGNFPGRFSGRQFSNSRSEMNVSTLELGDSALYLCASSGGTGHEQFFGPGTRLTVL.

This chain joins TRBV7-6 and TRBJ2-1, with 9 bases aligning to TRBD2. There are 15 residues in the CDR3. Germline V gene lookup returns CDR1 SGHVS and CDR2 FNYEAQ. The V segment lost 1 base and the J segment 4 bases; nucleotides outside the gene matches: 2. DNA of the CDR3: TGTGCCAGCAGCTTAGGGACTAGCGTATACAATGAGCAGTTCTTC. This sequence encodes CASSLGTSVYNEQFF.

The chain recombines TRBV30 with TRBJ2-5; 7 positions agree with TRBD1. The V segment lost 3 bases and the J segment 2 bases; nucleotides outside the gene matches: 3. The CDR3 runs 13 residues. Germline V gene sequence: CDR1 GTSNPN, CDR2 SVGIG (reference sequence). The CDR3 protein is CAWSPGQQETQYF. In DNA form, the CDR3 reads TGTGCCTGGAGCCCGGGACAGCAAGAGACCCAGTACTTC.

In DNA form, the CDR3 reads TGTGCCAGCAGCTTCGTCAGGCAAGAGACCCAGTACTTC. The encoded protein is CASSFVRQETQYF. The chain combines TRBV11-2 with TRBJ2-5; no reliable D call. V was cut by 3 bases and J by 2 bases, with 7 bases left in between. The CDR3 length is 13 residues. Germline V gene data show CDR1 as SGHAT and CDR2 as FQNNGV.

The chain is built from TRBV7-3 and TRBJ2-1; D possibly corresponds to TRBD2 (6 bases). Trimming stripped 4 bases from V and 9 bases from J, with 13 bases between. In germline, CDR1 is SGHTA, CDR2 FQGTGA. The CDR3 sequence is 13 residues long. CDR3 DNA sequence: TGTGCCAGCAGCTACAGCCCGGGAGTTGAGCAGTTCTTC. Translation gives CASSYSPGVEQFF.

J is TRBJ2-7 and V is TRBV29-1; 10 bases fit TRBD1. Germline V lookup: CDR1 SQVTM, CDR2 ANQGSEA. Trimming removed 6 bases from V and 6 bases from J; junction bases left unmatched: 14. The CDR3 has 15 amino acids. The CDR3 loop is CSVSSPGQGSGEQYF. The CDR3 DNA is TGCAGCGTCAGTAGTCCGGGACAGGGGTCCGGCGAGCAGTACTTC.

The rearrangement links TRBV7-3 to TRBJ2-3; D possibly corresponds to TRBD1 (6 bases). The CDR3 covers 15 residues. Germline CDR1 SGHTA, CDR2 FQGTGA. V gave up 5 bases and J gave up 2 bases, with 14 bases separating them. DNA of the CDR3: TGTGCCAGCAGCGCCGGACAGACATTCACAGATACGCAGTATTTT. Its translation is CASSAGQTFTDTQYF.

The CDR3 DNA follows: TGTGCCAGCACGACAGGAGATTACACCGGGGAGCTGTTTTTT. It translates to CASTTGDYTGELFF. This chain connects TRBV25-1 to TRBJ2-2; D is possibly TRBD1 (6 bases). V was clipped by 7 bases and J by 3 bases, with 12 bases between them. The CDR3 is made up of 14 amino acids. Germline loops: CDR1 MGHDK, CDR2 SYGVNS.

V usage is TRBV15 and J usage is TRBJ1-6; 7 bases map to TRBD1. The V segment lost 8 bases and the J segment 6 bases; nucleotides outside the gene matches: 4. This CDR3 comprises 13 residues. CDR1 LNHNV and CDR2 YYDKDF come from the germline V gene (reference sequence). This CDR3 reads CATVRDSNSPLHF. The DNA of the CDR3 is TGTGCCACCGTCCGGGACAGTAATTCACCCCTCCACTTT.

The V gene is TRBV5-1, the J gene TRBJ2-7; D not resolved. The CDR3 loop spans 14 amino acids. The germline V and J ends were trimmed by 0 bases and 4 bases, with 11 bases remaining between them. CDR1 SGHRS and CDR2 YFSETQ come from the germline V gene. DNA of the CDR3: TGCGCCAGCAGCTTGGAATCTATCGGGTACGAGCAGTACTTC. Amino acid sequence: CASSLESIGYEQYF.

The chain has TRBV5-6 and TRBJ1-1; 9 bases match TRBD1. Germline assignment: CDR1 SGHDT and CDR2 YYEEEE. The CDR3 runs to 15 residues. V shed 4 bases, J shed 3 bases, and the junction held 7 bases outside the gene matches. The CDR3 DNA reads TGTGCCAGCAGCCCCTATGGACAGGGGTACACTGAAGCTTTCTTT. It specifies CASSPYGQGYTEAFF.

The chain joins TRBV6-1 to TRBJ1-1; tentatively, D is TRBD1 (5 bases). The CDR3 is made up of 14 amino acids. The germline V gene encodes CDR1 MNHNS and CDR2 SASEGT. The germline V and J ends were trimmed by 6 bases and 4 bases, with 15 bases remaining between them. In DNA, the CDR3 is TGTGCCAGCAGCAATACTCAGGGTAGCACTGAAGCTTTCTTT. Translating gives CASSNTQGSTEAFF.

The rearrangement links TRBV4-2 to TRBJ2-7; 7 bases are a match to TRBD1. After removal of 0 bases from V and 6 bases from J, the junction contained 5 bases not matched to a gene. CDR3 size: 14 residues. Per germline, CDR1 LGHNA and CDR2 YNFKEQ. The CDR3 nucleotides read TGTGCCAGCAGCCAAGAGAGGGGGCTGGGCGAGCAGTACTTC. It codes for CASSQERGLGEQYF.

The CDR3 protein is CSATPQGGIYF. As DNA, the CDR3 is TGCAGTGCTACCCCCCAGGGAGGCATATATTTT. The J gene is TRBJ1-3, the V gene TRBV20-1; a weak D match, TRBD1 (5 bases). Germline values: CDR1 DFQATT, CDR2 SNEGSKA (reference sequence). Trimming shortened V by 4 bases and J by 12 bases, and 13 bases separated the two germline ends. The length of the CDR3 is 11 residues.